Below, one TCR beta chain is given with its context. Its antigen is not identified. The CDR3 is 17 amino acids. The germline V gene encodes CDR1 SNHLY and CDR2 FYNNEI. Trimming took 4 bases from V and 0 from J, leaving 16 bases between them. This specimen belongs to a study of T cell clonotyping in hematopoietic cell transplantation. Findings and limits, study-wide: CD4 and CD8 repertoire contributions could not be separated without sorting.

Assay: immunoSEQ multiplex PCR; the TCRdb copy retains only in-frame clones and omits some. Seen here are about 9,400 clones, over 60% observed once, and the top ten hold over 15%. The clonotype was recovered from a male patient aged 40-55 years who had an allogeneic stem cell transplant from a related donor, so the T cells may come from the graft donor. Some clones in this sample may be carry-over from other donors' samples. The genes are TRBV2 and TRBJ2-1; D is ambiguous. Material: PBMCs, obtained 180 days after allogeneic stem cell transplant. Here the CDR3 reads CASSAFSLRSSYNEQFF. In DNA form, the CDR3 reads TGTGCCAGCAGTGCGTTCTCGCTCAGGAGCTCCTACAATGAGCAGTTCTTC.